This TCR beta chain was sequenced during a study of shared clonotypes between healthy human individuals. DNA at about 190 ng, 25,000 to 35,000 T cell genomes, went into sorted-subset replicate PCRs. Profiled with immunoSEQ multiplex PCR; TCRdb holds only in-frame clones, not every one. Among about a million clones, approximately 75% were seen once, and the ten largest hold about 0.94%. Whole-study findings and limits: Limited genetic and exposure-history diversity came from having few donors. Shared clonotypes: approximately 5% naive CD4, around 4% naive CD8, 2.3% memory CD4, about 0.4% memory CD8.

Germline loops: CDR1 MDHEN, CDR2 SYDVKM. V lost 4 bases, J lost 4 bases, and 14 bases lay in between. The CDR3 spans 15 residues. Details on this clone: Its antigen remains unidentified.

The TCR was taken from a man between 18 and 35 years old in good health. Some clones in this sample may be carry-over from other donors' samples. The genes are TRBV28 and TRBJ1-5; D remains ambiguous. The sequenced sample consisted of memory CD4+ T cells from PBMCs. Subset specified: CD45RA-negative fraction. The CDR3 sequence: CASSSQDGYNQPQHF. Written as DNA, the CDR3 is TGTGCCAGCAGTTCCCAGGACGGGTATAATCAGCCCCAGCATTTT.